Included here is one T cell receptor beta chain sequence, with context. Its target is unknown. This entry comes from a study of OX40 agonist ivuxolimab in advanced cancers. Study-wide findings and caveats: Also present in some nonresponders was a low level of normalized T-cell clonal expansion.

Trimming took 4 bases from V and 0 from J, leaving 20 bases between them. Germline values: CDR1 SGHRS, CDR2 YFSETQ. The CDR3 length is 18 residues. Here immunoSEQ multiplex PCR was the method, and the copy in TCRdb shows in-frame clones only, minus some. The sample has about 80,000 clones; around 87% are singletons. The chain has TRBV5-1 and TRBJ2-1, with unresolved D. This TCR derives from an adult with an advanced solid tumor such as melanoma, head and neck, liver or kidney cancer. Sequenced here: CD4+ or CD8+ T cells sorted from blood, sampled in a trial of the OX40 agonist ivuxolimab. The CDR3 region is CASSMVPLTQSSYNEQFF. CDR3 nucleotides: TGCGCCAGCAGCATGGTCCCCCTCACCCAGAGCTCCTACAATGAGCAGTTCTTC.